The 29 T cell receptor beta chains in this list originate from one sample, sequenced in a study of cytomegalovirus exposure and HLA in healthy donors. The protocol was immunoSEQ multiplex PCR, while the TCRdb copy is restricted to in-frame clones and leaves out a portion. The table records 150,000 to 200,000 clones, 70% to 90% of them present only once. The sequenced sample was PBMCs. The source of these receptors is a woman younger than 35 in good health and CMV-seronegative.

The chain recombines TRBV7-8 with TRBJ1-4; 7 nucleotides align to TRBD1. With 0 bases clipped from V and 7 bases from J, the junction kept 5 bases outside the gene matches. This CDR3 spans 15 amino acids. The germline gives CDR1 SGHVS, CDR2 FQNEAQ. CDR3 sequence: CASSLAGTAGEKLFF. The CDR3 coding sequence is TGTGCCAGCAGCTTAGCGGGGACAGCCGGTGAAAAACTGTTTTTT.

The V call is TRBV19, the J call TRBJ1-2; no reliable D call. The CDR3 totals 16 residues. Trimming removed 5 bases at V and 6 bases at J, with 22 bases between. The V gene's germline CDR1 is LNHDA and CDR2 SQIVND (reference sequence). CDR3 bases: TGTGCCAGTAGTGGAAGAGGGCGTGCCCGCCGTGATGGCTACACCTTC. Encoded protein: CASSGRGRARRDGYTF.

The chain links TRBV7-8 to TRBJ2-7, with 7 bases that match TRBD1. V shed 2 bases, J shed 2 bases, and the junction held 6 bases outside the gene matches. This CDR3 is built from 15 residues. Germline V lookup: CDR1 SGHVS, CDR2 FQNEAQ. The CDR3 loop is CASSLPGTVPYEQYF. The CDR3 coding sequence is TGTGCCAGCAGCTTACCGGGGACAGTACCCTACGAGCAGTACTTC. Based on the CDR3 plus reference TRBV7-8 and TRBJ2-7, the full variable domain is GAGVSQSPRYKVAKRGQDVALRCDPISGHVSLFWYQQALGQGPEFLTYFQNEAQLDKSGLPSDRFFAERPEGSVSTLKIQRTQQEDSAVYLCASSLPGTVPYEQYFGPGTRLTVT.

The V gene is TRBV19, the J gene TRBJ2-7; TRBD2 aligns across 10 bases. With V trimmed by 3 bases and J by 1 base, 3 bases remained unmatched. In germline, CDR1 is LNHDA, CDR2 SQIVND (reference sequence). The CDR3 is 15 amino acids. CDR3 protein: CASSIIAGGSYEQYF. The CDR3 coding sequence is TGTGCCAGTAGTATCATAGCGGGGGGTTCCTACGAGCAGTACTTC.

J is TRBJ1-3 and V is TRBV4-2; a possible D gene is TRBD1 (5 bases). Per the germline V gene, CDR1 is LGHNA and CDR2 is YNFKEQ. V shed 0 bases and J shed 0 bases, with 15 bases lying between them. The CDR3 consists of 18 residues. This CDR3 is CASSQEGPGRISGNTIYF. Written as DNA, the CDR3 is TGTGCCAGCAGCCAAGAAGGTCCAGGGCGGATCTCTGGAAACACCATATATTTT.

The J gene is TRBJ2-1, the V gene TRBV4-3, with D maybe TRBD2 (7 bases). CDR1 and CDR2 (germline): LGHNA, YSLEER. V shed 0 bases and J shed 9 bases, with 15 bases lying between them. The CDR3 has 15 amino acids. In nucleotides, the CDR3 is TGCGCCAGCAGCCAAGAGTCGGGTAGGGGGGGTGAGCAGTTCTTC. It is translated as CASSQESGRGGEQFF.

The chain couples TRBV6-5 to TRBJ1-6; the D is unclear. The CDR3 runs to 12 residues. V was clipped by 7 bases and J by 8 bases, with 9 bases between them. CDR1 and CDR2 from the germline V gene are MNHEY and SVGAGI. The CDR3: CASTTSHSPLHF. DNA for the CDR3: TGTGCCAGCACTACTAGCCATTCACCCCTCCACTTT.

The rearrangement uses TRBV7-8 and TRBJ1-5; D is uncertain. V shed 2 bases and J shed 9 bases, with 17 bases lying between them. From germline, CDR1 is SGHVS and CDR2 FQNEAQ. This CDR3 is 15 amino acids long. This CDR3 is CASSLSRVASVPQHF. CDR3 sequence (DNA): TGTGCCAGCAGCTTATCGAGGGTAGCCTCTGTGCCCCAGCATTTT.

The chain carries TRBV30 and TRBJ1-1; possible D gene TRBD1, 5 bases. V shed 3 bases and J shed 4 bases, with 27 bases lying between them. This CDR3 is built from 18 residues. In germline, CDR1 is GTSNPN, CDR2 SVGIG (reference sequence). The CDR3, as DNA: TGTGCCTGGAGGCCCCTTCGTCCAGGGCAAAGTTTTTCCACTGAAGCTTTCTTT. Translation gives CAWRPLRPGQSFSTEAFF.

The gene calls are TRBV4-2 and TRBJ2-3; 7 positions agree with TRBD1. This CDR3 is 15 amino acids long. Unmatched junction bases numbered 4, after V lost 3 bases and J lost 1 base. Germline CDR1 and CDR2: LGHNA and YNFKEQ. The CDR3 reads CASSHGTARTDTQYF. As DNA, the CDR3 is TGTGCCAGCAGCCACGGGACAGCTCGCACAGATACGCAGTATTTT.

This chain uses TRBV9 with TRBJ2-1; possibly TRBD2 for D (6 bases). V was clipped by 0 bases and J by 1 base, with 17 bases between them. Germline loops: CDR1 SGDLS, CDR2 YYNGEE. CDR3 size: 18 residues. Written as DNA, the CDR3 is TGTGCCAGCAGCGTAGGTCAGGGTTCGGGGAGGTCCTACAATGAGCAGTTCTTC. Translating it yields CASSVGQGSGRSYNEQFF.

CDR3 in DNA: TGTGCCAGCACTATAGGGACAGGCACTGAAGCTTTCTTT. It specifies CASTIGTGTEAFF. The gene calls are TRBV5-6 and TRBJ1-1; 8 nucleotides agree with TRBD1. With 6 bases clipped from V and 4 bases from J, the junction kept 5 bases outside the gene matches. The CDR3 runs to 13 residues. Germline loops: CDR1 SGHDT, CDR2 YYEEEE.

The genes are TRBV9 and TRBJ1-6; no definite D call. The CDR3 is made up of 14 amino acids. CDR1 SGDLS and CDR2 YYNGEE come from the germline V gene. Trimming cost V 3 bases and J 7 bases, with 11 bases left between them. This chain's CDR3 is CASSAHTGNSPLHF. In nucleotides, the CDR3 is TGTGCCAGCAGCGCACATACGGGGAATTCACCCCTCCACTTT.

The chain carries TRBV19 and TRBJ1-3; D may be TRBD1 (6 bases). The CDR3 sequence is 16 residues long. Trimming cost V 3 bases and J 3 bases, with 15 bases left between them. Germline V gene data show CDR1 as LNHDA and CDR2 as SQIVND (reference sequence). The CDR3 reads CASSMQFAGVGNTIYF. The CDR3 nucleotides read TGTGCCAGTAGTATGCAATTCGCAGGGGTTGGAAACACCATATATTTT. The entire variable domain, with the rest obtained from reference TRBV19 and TRBJ1-3, is as follows: DGGITQSPKYLFRKEGQNVTLSCEQNLNHDAMYWYRQDPGQGLRLIYYSQIVNDFQKGDIAEGYSVSREKKESFPLTVTSAQKNPTAFYLCASSMQFAGVGNTIYFGEGSWLTVV.

The chain carries TRBV9 and TRBJ2-3, with 11 bases that match TRBD1. The CDR3 covers 18 residues. V dropped 2 bases and J dropped 4; count of bases not matched to a gene: 12. Germline CDR1 reads SGDLS; CDR2 reads YYNGEE. CDR3 nucleotides: TGTGCCAGCAGCGTCACTCCGGGGACAGGGGGTTATTCAGATACGCAGTATTTT. It encodes CASSVTPGTGGYSDTQYF.

The chain uses TRBV7-6 and TRBJ2-3; D not resolved. Germline CDR1 is SGHVS and CDR2 is FNYEAQ. The germline V and J ends were trimmed by 3 bases and 6 bases, with 7 bases remaining between them. This CDR3 region has 12 residues. CDR3 DNA: TGTGCCAGCAGCTTTCCCCTGGATACGCAGTATTTT. It yields the protein CASSFPLDTQYF.

CDR3 DNA sequence: TGTGCCAGCAGCTTGCTCCGACCCCTCCACTTT. This codes for CASSLLRPLHF. The rearrangement joins TRBV5-8 to TRBJ1-6; D is undetermined. Germline loops: CDR1 SGHTS, CDR2 YDEGEE. This CDR3 region has 11 residues. Trimming took off 1 base at V and 12 bases at J, with 5 bases between the two ends.

This clone was counted once. This chain joins TRBV7-9 and TRBJ2-4, with 12 bases aligning to TRBD2. V was pared by 3 bases and J by 9 bases, with 3 bases of the junction left unmatched. Germline V gene sequence: CDR1 SEHNR, CDR2 FQNEAQ (reference sequence). The CDR3 consists of 14 residues. In DNA form, the CDR3 reads TGTGCCAGCAGCTTGCTAGCGGGAGGGGGCATTCAGTACTTC. This codes for CASSLLAGGGIQYF.

The chain links TRBV6-4 to TRBJ2-3; D is uncertain. The CDR3 extends over 15 amino acids. Between the trimmed V and J ends, which lost 3 bases and 5 bases, there was a span of 15 bases. Germline-derived CDR1 and CDR2 are MRHNA and SNTAGT. CDR3: CASSESSEGVDTQYF. Written as DNA, the CDR3 is TGTGCCAGCAGTGAAAGCTCGGAAGGAGTAGATACGCAGTATTTT.

In its sample, this clone was seen many times. The chain couples TRBV15 to TRBJ2-7; D possibly corresponds to TRBD1 (6 bases). V was pared by 0 bases and J by 4 bases, with 7 bases between. Looked up from germline, CDR1 is LNHNV and CDR2 is YYDKDF (reference sequence). CDR3 length: 13 amino acids. The CDR3 bases are TGTGCCACCAGCAGAGACAGGGGTTACGAGCAGTACTTC. Protein sequence: CATSRDRGYEQYF.

The rearrangement uses TRBV7-9 and TRBJ2-1; 9 bases are shared with TRBD2. The CDR3 is 19 residues long. Germline V gene data show CDR1 as SEHNR and CDR2 as FQNEAQ (reference sequence). Losses at the gene ends were 2 bases for V and 1 base for J; bases not matched to a gene: 12. CDR3 sequence (DNA): TGTGCCAGCAGCTTAAACGTCGGGCTAGCGGGAAAGTCCTACAATGAGCAGTTCTTC. Protein product: CASSLNVGLAGKSYNEQFF.

The chain recombines TRBV6-5 with TRBJ2-7; tentatively, D is TRBD2 (6 bases). CDR1 MNHEY and CDR2 SVGAGI come from the germline V gene. This CDR3 contains 13 residues. Deletions cut 4 bases from V and 4 bases from J, with 11 bases between. The CDR3 nucleotides read TGTGCCAGCAGTTCCTATAGCGGTTACGAGCAGTACTTC. Translation gives CASSSYSGYEQYF.

The chain carries TRBV5-8 and TRBJ1-3, with a tentative D call TRBD1 (6 bases). This CDR3 region has 15 residues. V gave up 4 bases and J gave up 0 bases, with 11 bases separating them. The germline V gene has CDR1 SGHTS and CDR2 YDEGEE. The CDR3 DNA follows: TGTGCCAGCAGCCAGGGGACCTACTCTGGAAACACCATATATTTT. Translation: CASSQGTYSGNTIYF.

V gene TRBV5-1 combines with J gene TRBJ2-1, with TRBD2 matching over 8 bases. Trimming at V came to 1 base and at J to 3 bases, leaving 18 bases not matched to a gene. The germline CDR1 and CDR2 sequences are SGHRS and YFSETQ. The CDR3 is 20 residues long. The CDR3: CASSLPIGGGAGANYNEQFF. CDR3 nucleotide sequence: TGCGCCAGCAGCTTGCCTATCGGGGGTGGAGCGGGGGCGAACTACAATGAGCAGTTCTTC.

The V and J genes are TRBV29-1 and TRBJ1-1, with D uncertain. CDR1 SQVTM and CDR2 ANQGSEA come from the germline V gene. Between the trimmed V and J ends, which lost 2 bases and 1 base, there was a span of 5 bases. The CDR3 covers 12 residues. The CDR3 loop reads CSVEPGNTEAFF. CDR3 sequence (DNA): TGCAGCGTTGAACCCGGGAACACTGAAGCTTTCTTT.

The chain is built from TRBV6-6 and TRBJ1-3, with 9 bases identical to TRBD1. The CDR3 extends over 16 amino acids. Looked up from germline, CDR1 is MNHNY and CDR2 is SVGAGI (reference sequence). The J segment lost 0 bases and the V segment lost 5 bases, leaving 5 bases of the junction unmatched. The CDR3 DNA sequence: TGTGCCAGCAGTCCGGGACAGGGCCTCTCTGGAAACACCATATATTTT. It is translated as CASSPGQGLSGNTIYF.

DNA of the CDR3: TGTGCCATCAGTGAGTCGAACGGGAGGGAGGCAGGGCAGTTCTTC. Protein: CAISESNGREAGQFF. The V and J genes are TRBV10-3 and TRBJ2-1; 8 bases agree with TRBD2. V lost 0 bases, J lost 12 bases, and 10 bases stayed unmatched. Per the germline V gene, CDR1 is ENHRY and CDR2 is SYGVKD. The CDR3 extends over 15 amino acids.

This clone has only one observation. The genes are TRBV15 and TRBJ2-3, with D possibly being TRBD2 (6 bases). V lost 0 bases, J lost 0 bases, and 22 bases lay in between. The CDR3 is 20 residues long. Germline V lookup: CDR1 LNHNV, CDR2 YYDKDF (reference sequence). This CDR3 is CATSRDRWGGRNPSTDTQYF. CDR3 nucleotides: TGTGCCACCAGCAGAGATCGGTGGGGAGGCCGGAACCCTAGCACAGATACGCAGTATTTT.

The rearrangement uses TRBV18 and TRBJ1-2; 11 nucleotides line up with TRBD1. CDR3 length: 18 amino acids. Per the germline V gene, CDR1 is KGHSH and CDR2 is LQKENI. The V gene end was trimmed by 2 bases and the J gene end by 4 bases; junction bases not matched to a gene: 12. The CDR3 reads CASSPTLPGQGGIYGYTF. CDR3 nucleotide sequence: TGTGCCAGCTCACCAACGTTACCGGGACAGGGGGGTATCTATGGCTACACCTTC. The full variable domain, with the rest looked up from reference TRBV18 and TRBJ1-2, is NAGVMQNPRHLVRRRGQEARLRCSPMKGHSHVYWYRQLPEEGLKFMVYLQKENIIDESGMPKERFSAEFPKEGPSILRIQQVVRGDSAAYFCASSPTLPGQGGIYGYTFGSGTRLTVV.